This T cell receptor (beta chain) is drawn from a study of T cells expressing NK-cell markers. The CDR3 extends over 15 amino acids. Germline-derived CDR1 and CDR2 are MNHNS and SASEGT. TCRdb re-called the 5' RACE reads; one entry per CDR3 protein, DNA not given. Recorded here are about 460,000 distinct CDR3 sequences; the top ten clones represent 1.4%. This TCR came from a woman between 45 and 60 years old in good health. Sequenced sample: blood T cells: a sorted CD56 or NKG2C T cell subset, CD4+ or CD8+ T cells, or bulk PBMC T cells (not recorded which). The chain has TRBV6-1 and TRBJ1-6; the D call of TRBD1 rests on TCRdb alone, since no DNA is present to check it. The CDR3: CASSDGQGLNSPLHF.